These 2 T cell receptor beta chains came from one sample sequenced in a study of T cell repertoires in cytomegalovirus infection. TCRdb processed the reads anew with MiXCR; each CDR3 protein has one entry. The table records roughly 300,000 distinct CDR3 sequences, about 23% of them present only once. Sequencing was carried out using PBMCs. All receptors come from a human donor in good health (CMV status not recorded). Some clones in this sample may be carry-over from other donors' samples.

This clonotype was picked up many times. The CDR3 region has the DNA TGTGCCAGCAGCTCAATCCGGGGTACCACTGAAGCTTTCTTT. Its protein is CASSSIRGTTEAFF. The rearrangement uses TRBV7-2 and TRBJ1-1; D remains ambiguous. V dropped 4 bases and J dropped 4 bases, with 13 bases sitting between them. The length of the CDR3 is 14 residues. Germline CDR1 SGHTA, CDR2 FQGNSA.

The table lists this clonotype with many counts. This chain links TRBV7-2 with TRBJ1-1; D gene ambiguous. The CDR3 is made up of 8 amino acids. CDR1 is SGHTA and CDR2 is FQGNSA in the germline V gene. CDR3 in DNA: TGTTTCGGCGGTGAAGCTTTCTTT. It is translated as CFGGEAFF.